The 29 T cell receptor beta chains below come from one sample, sequenced in a study of T-cell reconstitution after alpha-beta-depleted transplantation in children. TCRbeta library preparation incorporated unique molecular identifiers. TCRdb re-called the PCR reads with MiXCR, one entry per CDR3 protein. Counted here are 100,000 or so distinct CDR3 sequences, 23% occurring once; the ten biggest clones make up roughly 23%. Sequencing was performed on PBMCs, taken before TCRalphabeta/CD19-depleted stem cell transplant. Receptors originate from a boy younger than 10 with acute lymphoblastic leukemia, due to receive a stem cell transplant.

Only a few counts were recorded for this clonotype. This chain links TRBV6-4 with TRBJ2-1, with 7 bases identical to TRBD2. Trimming took 3 bases from V and 8 from J; bases not matched to a gene: 10. This CDR3 region has 15 residues. Germline CDR1 is MRHNA and CDR2 is SNTAGT. CDR3 residues: CASSEASGGADEQFF. For the CDR3, the DNA is TGTGCCAGCAGTGAAGCTAGCGGAGGGGCCGATGAGCAGTTCTTC.

The V and J genes are TRBV19 and TRBJ2-2; 8 bases are a match to TRBD1. The V gene's germline CDR1 is LNHDA and CDR2 SQIVND (reference sequence). Losses at the gene ends were 9 bases for V and 7 bases for J; bases not matched to a gene: 4. The CDR3 has 12 amino acids. In nucleotides, the CDR3 is TGTGCCAGCGGACAGGGACTCGGGGAGCTGTTTTTT. Encoded protein: CASGQGLGELFF.

This chain links TRBV28 with TRBJ2-2; D is unresolved. Germline V gene sequence: CDR1 MDHEN, CDR2 SYDVKM. V gave up 3 bases and J gave up 4 bases, with 15 bases separating them. The CDR3 has 16 amino acids. The CDR3 loop is CASSFSVRSGTGELFF. CDR3 nucleotides: TGTGCCAGCAGTTTTTCGGTGAGGTCTGGCACCGGGGAGCTGTTTTTT. The complete variable domain, with remaining parts taken from reference TRBV28 and TRBJ2-2, reads DVKVTQSSRYLVKRTGEKVFLECVQDMDHENMFWYRQDPGLGLRLIYFSYDVKMKEKGDIPEGYSVSREKKERFSLILESASTNQTSMYLCASSFSVRSGTGELFFGEGSRLTVL.

The chain uses TRBV5-5 and TRBJ2-5, with D perhaps matching TRBD2 (6 bases). Germline V gives CDR1 SGHKS, CDR2 YYEKEE (reference sequence). Trimming shortened V by 5 bases and J by 5 bases, and 22 bases separated the two germline ends. The length of the CDR3 is 16 residues. In DNA, the CDR3 is TGTGCCAGCAGTCCGGGGAGCGGAGGGGCCGGGGAGACCCAGTACTTC. This translates into CASSPGSGGAGETQYF.

The chain carries TRBV20-1 and TRBJ2-5, with D possibly called TRBD1 or TRBD2 (5 bases each). V was trimmed by 5 bases and J by 7 bases, leaving 20 bases between them. The CDR3 loop spans 14 amino acids. Germline loops: CDR1 DFQATT, CDR2 SNEGSKA (reference sequence). The CDR3 DNA reads TGCAGTGCTGGACGGGACCTTTTACTGGGGACCCAGTACTTC. Residues: CSAGRDLLLGTQYF.

The rearrangement uses TRBV6-2 or TRBV6-3 and TRBJ1-1; D gene uncertain. V lost 10 bases and J 13 bases, leaving 22 bases between the germline ends. There are 12 residues in the CDR3. In germline, CDR1 is MNHEY, CDR2 SVGEGT. The CDR3 nucleotides read TGTGCCACCACGACTCCGGGTTCCCGGGGTTTCTTT. The encoded protein is CATTTPGSRGFF.

This clonotype was counted only a few times. The rearrangement links TRBV7-6 to TRBJ2-1; D perhaps matches TRBD1 (6 bases). Per the germline V gene, CDR1 is SGHVS and CDR2 is FNYEAQ. This CDR3 is 16 amino acids long. The V and J ends lost 0 bases and 6 bases respectively, with 15 bases between them. The CDR3 reads CASSLAQGMVVNEQFF. For the CDR3, the DNA is TGTGCCAGCAGCTTAGCGCAGGGGATGGTCGTCAATGAGCAGTTCTTC.

This chain connects TRBV28 to TRBJ2-7; TRBD2 aligns across 8 bases. V shed 5 bases, J shed 2 bases, and the junction held 8 bases outside the gene matches. The CDR3 spans 15 residues. Germline CDR1 is MDHEN and CDR2 is SYDVKM. The CDR3 protein is CASSPTSGGAYEQYF. CDR3 nucleotide sequence: TGTGCCAGCAGTCCCACTAGCGGAGGGGCCTACGAGCAGTACTTC.

The sample holds a few counts of this clonotype. The rearrangement links TRBV5-1 to TRBJ2-3, with no clear D. CDR3 size: 15 residues. Trimming took off 1 base at V and 1 base at J, with 10 bases between the two ends. From germline, CDR1 is SGHRS and CDR2 YFSETQ. The CDR3 bases are TGCGCCAGCAGCTTGTTCGGCCATGGCACAGATACGCAGTATTTT. Protein: CASSLFGHGTDTQYF.

The chain's CDR3 is CASSFKQGAVAYEQYF. CDR3 sequence (DNA): TGTGCCAGCAGCTTCAAACAGGGGGCGGTCGCCTACGAGCAGTACTTC. The chain is built from TRBV7-8 and TRBJ2-7; 9 nucleotides agree with TRBD1. Per the germline V gene, CDR1 is SGHVS and CDR2 is FQNEAQ. V lost 3 bases and J lost 2; bases outside the gene matches: 8. The CDR3 spans 16 residues. Combining the CDR3 with reference TRBV7-8 and TRBJ2-7 gives the whole variable domain GAGVSQSPRYKVAKRGQDVALRCDPISGHVSLFWYQQALGQGPEFLTYFQNEAQLDKSGLPSDRFFAERPEGSVSTLKIQRTQQEDSAVYLCASSFKQGAVAYEQYFGPGTRLTVT.

There are a few counts of this clonotype. J is TRBJ2-7 and V is TRBV15; TRBD1 aligns across 7 bases. The CDR3 has 16 amino acids. V lost 4 bases, J lost 2 bases, and 11 bases stayed unmatched. The germline CDR1 and CDR2 sequences are LNHNV and YYDKDF (reference sequence). The CDR3 DNA sequence: TGTGCCACCAGCACTCCCGGGACAGAGTTTACCTACGAGCAGTACTTC. As protein: CATSTPGTEFTYEQYF.

The chain employs TRBV3-1 and TRBJ2-4, with a tentative D call TRBD2 (6 bases). V was pared by 3 bases and J by 0 bases, with 9 bases between. The CDR3 is 15 amino acids. Germline V gene data show CDR1 as LGHDT and CDR2 as YNNKEL (reference sequence). The CDR3 here is CASSHGTVAKNIQYF. For the CDR3, the DNA is TGTGCCAGCAGCCACGGGACTGTAGCCAAAAACATTCAGTACTTC.

The chain is built from TRBV5-6 and TRBJ2-3; 10 bases fit TRBD2. The germline CDR1 and CDR2 sequences are SGHDT and YYEEEE. This CDR3 comprises 19 residues. V lost 4 bases, J lost 4 bases, and 18 bases stayed unmatched. The CDR3 DNA sequence: TGTGCCAGCAGCCCTAGCGGGAGCTTGTTCGCGTCCAGGGCAGATACGCAGTATTTT. It codes for CASSPSGSLFASRADTQYF.

The rearrangement uses TRBV7-9 and TRBJ2-1; no firm D call. V dropped 2 bases and J dropped 8 bases, with 4 bases sitting between them. The CDR3 has 11 amino acids. CDR1 is SEHNR and CDR2 is FQNEAQ in the germline V gene (reference sequence). CDR3 region: CASSLWDEQFF. In nucleotides, the CDR3 is TGTGCCAGCAGCTTATGGGATGAGCAGTTCTTC.

This clonotype was seen a handful of times. The chain is built from TRBV3-1 and TRBJ2-7; no clear D. V gave up 1 base and J gave up 3 bases, with 7 bases separating them. The CDR3 loop spans 13 amino acids. Germline CDR1 LGHDT, CDR2 YNNKEL (reference sequence). The CDR3 sequence is CASSQGRNYEQYF. The CDR3 DNA reads as TGTGCCAGCAGCCAAGGGCGGAACTACGAGCAGTACTTC.

This clonotype was seen a few times. The V and J genes are TRBV20-1 and TRBJ2-2, with TRBD2 as a possible D gene (6 bases). With 6 bases removed from V and 3 bases from J, the gap between germline ends came to 17 bases. CDR1 and CDR2 (germline): DFQATT, SNEGSKA (reference sequence). This CDR3 has 15 residues. Here the CDR3 reads CSAHSGARDTGELFF. The CDR3 DNA reads as TGCAGTGCCCATAGCGGAGCGCGGGACACCGGGGAGCTGTTTTTT.

This clonotype was recorded at least ten times. This chain links TRBV7-2 with TRBJ2-1; D is unclear. Germline lookup yields CDR1 SGHTA and CDR2 FQGNSA. Trimming took 1 base from V and 8 from J, leaving 9 bases between them. The CDR3 consists of 13 residues. The CDR3: CASSLVVSDEQFF. The CDR3 DNA reads as TGTGCCAGCAGCTTAGTGGTCTCGGATGAGCAGTTCTTC.

This sequence joins TRBV15 and TRBJ2-5, with D tentatively TRBD2 (6 bases). Deletions cut 0 bases from V and 5 bases from J, with 16 bases between. The CDR3 runs to 16 residues. Germline CDR1 reads LNHNV; CDR2 reads YYDKDF (reference sequence). The CDR3 region has the DNA TGTGCCACCAGCAGAGATTTTAGCGGCTTCTTGGAGACCCAGTACTTC. Translated, it gives CATSRDFSGFLETQYF.

By share of the sample, this clonotype is large. The J gene is TRBJ2-3, the V gene TRBV28, with 11 bases lining up with TRBD2. V was clipped by 1 base and J by 1 base; unmatched bases: 22. There are 23 residues in the CDR3. Germline CDR1 is MDHEN and CDR2 is SYDVKM. The CDR3 is CASSLFWGVEVGGLAEGTDTQYF. The CDR3 nucleotides are TGTGCCAGCAGTTTATTTTGGGGTGTCGAAGTCGGGGGACTAGCGGAGGGCACAGATACGCAGTATTTT.

The chain links TRBV6-4 to TRBJ2-2; 10 bases align to TRBD2. Germline CDR1 reads MRHNA; CDR2 reads SNTAGT. The ends lost 5 bases at V and 1 base at J; junction bases unmatched: 7. This CDR3 comprises 17 residues. The CDR3 nucleotides are TGTGCCAGCAGTCATGGACTAGCGGAGGTGAACACCGGGGAGCTGTTTTTT. Its translation is CASSHGLAEVNTGELFF.

The chain employs TRBV6-1 and TRBJ1-3; D gene ambiguous. Trimming shortened V by 8 bases and J by 0 bases, and 14 bases separated the two germline ends. This CDR3 has 15 residues. Germline CDR1 and CDR2: MNHNS and SASEGT. For the CDR3, the DNA is TGTGCCAGCCCGACCGGCCTGAGCTCTGGAAACACCATATATTTT. Protein: CASPTGLSSGNTIYF.

At least ten counts were recorded for this clonotype. The chain carries TRBV7-2 and TRBJ2-5; 9 nucleotides align to TRBD2. The CDR3 contains 15 residues. Germline CDR1 reads SGHTA; CDR2 reads FQGNSA. V was pared by 5 bases and J by 5 bases, with 9 bases of the junction left unmatched. The CDR3: CASSPRLAEGETQYF. CDR3 DNA: TGTGCCAGCAGCCCAAGACTAGCGGAGGGCGAGACCCAGTACTTC.

The chain joins TRBV20-1 to TRBJ1-1; D gene uncertain. V was pared by 3 bases and J by 0 bases, with 8 bases between. This CDR3 is 13 amino acids long. Germline lookup yields CDR1 DFQATT and CDR2 SNEGSKA (reference sequence). The CDR3 DNA is TGCAGTGCTAGCGGCAGGTTGAACACTGAAGCTTTCTTT. Translation: CSASGRLNTEAFF.

This clonotype was detected only a few times. The chain recombines TRBV29-1 with TRBJ1-1; D is possibly TRBD1 (6 bases). This CDR3 has 14 residues. V was shortened by 6 bases and J by 0 bases, with 14 bases between the two germline ends. CDR1 and CDR2 from the germline V gene are SQVTM and ANQGSEA. CDR3 residues: CSVARQDMNTEAFF. In nucleotides, the CDR3 is TGCAGCGTAGCCCGACAGGACATGAACACTGAAGCTTTCTTT.

This clonotype was counted between two and nine times. The chain couples TRBV20-1 to TRBJ1-2, with unresolved D. CDR3 length: 12 amino acids. Trimming shortened V by 4 bases and J by 2 bases, and 8 bases separated the two germline ends. CDR1 is DFQATT and CDR2 is SNEGSKA in the germline V gene (reference sequence). As DNA, the CDR3 is TGCAGTGCTACCGAATTGAACTATGGCTACACCTTC. Encoded protein: CSATELNYGYTF.

This clonotype has only a few counts. The J gene is TRBJ2-7, the V gene TRBV28; D unclear. The V end lost 3 bases, the J end lost 6 bases, and 9 bases lay between the germline ends. Germline V gives CDR1 MDHEN, CDR2 SYDVKM. This CDR3 comprises 12 residues. CDR3: CASSFSSSEQYF. CDR3 sequence (DNA): TGTGCCAGCAGTTTTAGTAGTTCCGAGCAGTACTTC.

The chain couples TRBV10-2 to TRBJ2-5, with 7 bases aligning to TRBD2. Germline V CDR1 and CDR2: WSHSY, SAAADI. There are 14 residues in the CDR3. The J segment lost 6 bases and the V segment lost 8 bases, leaving 12 bases of the junction unmatched. This CDR3 reads CASAQGGRTKTQYF. CDR3 coding DNA: TGCGCCAGCGCGCAGGGAGGGAGGACAAAGACCCAGTACTTC.

This clonotype was found a few times. The J gene is TRBJ2-7, the V gene TRBV7-2, with 8 bases lining up with TRBD2. The CDR3 is 17 amino acids. Germline-derived CDR1 and CDR2 are SGHTA and FQGNSA. V lost 5 bases and J lost 0; bases outside the gene matches: 12. CDR3 sequence: CASSVTSGGQSSYEQYF. The CDR3 coding sequence is TGTGCCAGCAGCGTTACTAGCGGAGGGCAGAGCTCCTACGAGCAGTACTTC.

This rearrangement joins TRBV20-1 to TRBJ1-1, with TRBD1 matching 8 bases. This CDR3 has 15 residues. Germline V gene data show CDR1 as DFQATT and CDR2 as SNEGSKA (reference sequence). V shed 8 bases and J 3 bases; nucleotides not matched to a gene: 14. The CDR3 here is CSSYRGSSLHTEAFF. For the CDR3, the DNA is TGCAGTTCATACAGGGGGTCTTCCCTCCACACTGAAGCTTTCTTT.